These T cell receptor beta chains were read from a single sample in a study of cytomegalovirus exposure and HLA in healthy donors. Data came from immunoSEQ multiplex PCR; TCRdb stores just in-frame clones and leaves some out. The sample has under 200,000 clones; 70% to 85% are singletons. The sequencing sample was made of PBMCs. These receptors came from a man aged 50 to 60 in good health and CMV-seropositive. The CDR3 runs from the conserved cysteine through the conserved F or W.

V gene: TRBV18
CDR3 protein: CASSLLAGENTGELFF

V gene: TRBV14
CDR3 protein: CASSHGATNEKLFF

V gene: TRBV9
CDR3 protein: CASSEEISTDTQYF

V gene: TRBV5-6
CDR3 protein: CASSNPNPGLGYEQHF

V gene: TRBV7-6
CDR3 protein: CASSLAGGGNTEAFF

V gene: TRBV5-6
CDR3 protein: CASSLAAVFSGNTIYF

V gene: TRBV7-2
CDR3 protein: CASSSSSGGASTDTQYF

V gene: TRBV30
CDR3 protein: CAWRGASGWTEAFF

V gene: TRBV4-1
CDR3 protein: CASSQDAGGLPYEQYF

V gene: TRBV7-8
CDR3 protein: CASSLGQRGGETQYF

V gene: TRBV4-3
CDR3 protein: CASSQFVGAPYEQYF

V gene: TRBV19
CDR3 protein: CASSIGGGLVNTGELFF

V gene: TRBV2
CDR3 protein: CASWREEAFF

V gene: TRBV15
CDR3 protein: CATSTGGGGNNEQFF

V gene: TRBV11-3
CDR3 protein: CASSLASSSYNEQFF

V gene: TRBV19
CDR3 protein: CASSRRQQETQYF

V gene: TRBV4-1
CDR3 protein: CASSQRGLHEQYF

V gene: TRBV14
CDR3 protein: CASSQYRDILF

V gene: TRBV7-9
CDR3 protein: CASSQGQGGSPLHF

V gene: TRBV6-5
CDR3 protein: CASRMDRGSEQYF

V gene: TRBV11-2
CDR3 protein: CASSSGLASSYEQYF

V gene: TRBV11-3
CDR3 protein: CASSRDRVSYNEQFF